These 32 T cell receptor beta chains were sequenced from one sample in a study of blood T cells in healthy people across ages (dated by TCRdb to about 2015). The library was built by means of 5' RACE. The sequencer was an Illumina HiSeq 2500. A second about 7 to 11 cycle PCR used a sample-barcoded 5' primer and a J-beta primer mix. TCRdb reanalyzed the raw reads on its own, using fastp at Q25 for trimming and MiXCR for clone calling, and kept in-frame beta chains. Every distinct CDR3 protein forms one entry, paired with its most common genes and DNA. Within this sample are around 1,500,000 distinct CDR3 sequences, with about 40% of them counted one time only. The top ten clones comprise less than 8% of the sample. The sample consisted of blood. The receptors derive from a woman in her late teens or twenties in good health.

The chain recombines TRBV4-1 with TRBJ1-2; D is unresolved. Trimming shortened V by 1 base and J by 5 bases, and 11 bases separated the two germline ends. CDR3 length equals 14 residues. Germline values: CDR1 MGHRA, CDR2 YSYEKL. The CDR3 loop reads CASSQAEGGYGYTF. In DNA, the CDR3 is TGCGCCAGCAGCCAAGCGGAGGGTGGGTATGGCTACACCTTC.

The rearrangement links TRBV5-1 to TRBJ2-3; unclear D gene. The V gene's germline CDR1 is SGHRS and CDR2 YFSETQ. There are 17 residues in the CDR3. Trimming removed 3 bases from V and 2 bases from J, with 19 bases in between. CDR3 in amino acids: CASSSFGSSPVTDTQYF. The CDR3 nucleotides are TGCGCCAGCAGCTCGTTTGGGTCGAGTCCCGTCACAGATACGCAGTATTTT.

This clonotype has more than one count but fewer than ten. V gene TRBV6-6 combines with J gene TRBJ2-7; TRBD2 agrees at 9 bases. This CDR3 contains 14 residues. V was pared by 6 bases and J by 4 bases, with 7 bases of the junction left unmatched. In germline, CDR1 is MNHNY, CDR2 SVGAGI (reference sequence). The CDR3 region is CASRWREGPYEQYF. Here the CDR3 DNA reads TGTGCCAGCAGATGGCGGGAGGGCCCTTACGAGCAGTACTTC.

This clonotype was counted only a few times. This rearrangement joins TRBV5-1 to TRBJ2-1, with TRBD1 matching 8 bases. There are 17 residues in the CDR3. Germline V gene lookup returns CDR1 SGHRS and CDR2 YFSETQ. Trimming cost V 0 bases and J 7 bases; bases outside gene matches: 12. CDR3 protein: CASSLVIGDRGRNEQFF. The DNA for the CDR3 is TGCGCCAGCAGCTTGGTGATAGGCGACAGGGGCAGAAATGAGCAGTTCTTC.

This clonotype was observed once. The chain recombines TRBV12-3 or TRBV12-4 with TRBJ2-3; TRBD2 agrees at 8 bases. V was pared by 7 bases and J by 7 bases, with 25 bases of the junction left unmatched. CDR3 size: 19 residues. Written as DNA, the CDR3 is TGTGCCAGCACCCCTGAAGTCGGATTTTTCAGCGGGAGTTGGCATACGCAGTATTTT. Translation gives CASTPEVGFFSGSWHTQYF.

The rearrangement joins TRBV3-1 to TRBJ1-2; D gene ambiguous. This CDR3 comprises 14 residues. V lost 4 bases and J 3 bases, leaving 12 bases between the germline ends. Germline V lookup: CDR1 LGHDT, CDR2 YNNKEL (reference sequence). This chain's CDR3 is CASSPRHSDYGYTF. The CDR3 nucleotides are TGTGCCAGCAGCCCCCGACACTCGGACTATGGCTACACCTTC.

The CDR3 DNA follows: TGTGCCAGCAGCATCAGGGGGCTGGGGAACACTGAAGCTTTCTTT. The encoded protein is CASSIRGLGNTEAFF. The rearrangement uses TRBV28 and TRBJ1-1, with 8 bases identical to TRBD1. CDR1 MDHEN and CDR2 SYDVKM come from the germline V gene. V lost 6 bases and J lost 1; bases outside the gene matches: 7. The length of the CDR3 is 15 residues.

This clonotype turned up a few times. The CDR3 loop is CASSQTRGLNNEQFF. As DNA, the CDR3 is TGCGCCAGCAGCCAGACTCGCGGACTGAACAATGAGCAGTTCTTC. This chain connects TRBV4-1 to TRBJ2-1; maybe TRBD2 (5 bases). Trimming took off 3 bases at V and 5 bases at J, with 14 bases between the two ends. The CDR3 consists of 15 residues. Germline lookup yields CDR1 MGHRA and CDR2 YSYEKL.

The chain has TRBV2 and TRBJ1-1, with 7 bases lining up with TRBD1. The V segment lost 8 bases and the J segment 3 bases; nucleotides outside the gene matches: 9. The CDR3 is made up of 14 amino acids. Germline V gene lookup returns CDR1 SNHLY and CDR2 FYNNEI. CDR3 in DNA: TGTGCCAGCGGGCTCAGGGGGTACGACACTGAAGCTTTCTTT. Translating it yields CASGLRGYDTEAFF.

The chain joins TRBV7-3 to TRBJ1-1; possible D gene TRBD1, 5 bases. Trimming cost V 2 bases and J 11 bases, with 12 bases left between them. The germline CDR1 and CDR2 sequences are SGHTA and FQGTGA. CDR3 length: 12 residues. CDR3 amino acids: CASSLGSGNAFF. CDR3 bases: TGTGCCAGCAGCTTAGGATCAGGGAACGCTTTCTTT. Full variable domain (missing parts from reference TRBV7-3 and TRBJ1-1): GAGVSQTPSNKVTEKGKYVELRCDPISGHTALYWYRQSLGQGPEFLIYFQGTGAADDSGLPNDRFFAVRPEGSVSTLKIQRTERGDSAVYLCASSLGSGNAFFGQGTRLTVV.

The chain carries TRBV10-3 and TRBJ2-1; 9 bases are shared with TRBD2. The germline V gene encodes CDR1 ENHRY and CDR2 SYGVKD. Germline trimming cut 7 bases from V and 7 bases from J; bases unmatched to any gene: 8. This CDR3 is 14 amino acids long. This chain's CDR3 is CAINHSGSGNEQFF. The DNA of the CDR3 is TGTGCCATCAACCATAGCGGGAGCGGGAATGAGCAGTTCTTC.

The chain links TRBV13 to TRBJ2-3; TRBD2 matches at 14 bases. Germline CDR1 and CDR2: PRHDT and FYEKMQ (reference sequence). The CDR3 length is 14 residues. Trimming cost V 7 bases and J 8 bases; bases outside gene matches: 5. The CDR3, as DNA: TGTGCCAGCAACCCCGGACTAGCGGGGGGTACGCAGTATTTT. This codes for CASNPGLAGGTQYF.

The chain joins TRBV11-2 to TRBJ2-7, with D maybe TRBD1 (5 bases). The germline V and J ends were trimmed by 5 bases and 7 bases, with 24 bases remaining between them. CDR1 SGHAT and CDR2 FQNNGV come from the germline V gene. The CDR3 is 16 residues long. CDR3 region: CASSPDSYPTYNEQYF. CDR3 nucleotides: TGTGCCAGCAGCCCCGACAGTTATCCAACCTACAATGAGCAGTACTTC.

The chain is built from TRBV5-6 and TRBJ2-3; D might be TRBD2 (6 bases). This CDR3 contains 14 residues. Trimming stripped 4 bases from V and 1 base from J, with 10 bases between. From germline, CDR1 is SGHDT and CDR2 YYEEEE. DNA for the CDR3: TGTGCCAGCAGCCACGGGGGTGGCACAGATACGCAGTATTTT. Amino acid sequence: CASSHGGGTDTQYF. Complete variable domain (other parts from reference TRBV5-6 and TRBJ2-3): DAGVTQSPTHLIKTRGQQVTLRCSPKSGHDTVSWYQQALGQGPQFIFQYYEEEERQRGNFPDRFSGHQFPNYSSELNVNALLLGDSALYLCASSHGGGTDTQYFGPGTRLTVL.

This clonotype was counted at least ten times. The rearrangement uses TRBV7-6 and TRBJ2-1; TRBD2 aligns across 9 bases. The junction had 6 bases not matched to a gene; V was cut back by 1 base and J by 2 bases. Germline V gives CDR1 SGHVS, CDR2 FNYEAQ. This CDR3 contains 17 residues. The CDR3 DNA reads TGTGCCAGCAGCTTAGGAGCTAGCGGGATAACCTACAATGAGCAGTTCTTC. Translation gives CASSLGASGITYNEQFF.

This clonotype was seen only once. Here the CDR3 DNA reads TGTGCTAGTGGTTTGGTAGGGCTAGCGGGAGAGAGGGAGACCCAGTACTTC. This sequence encodes CASGLVGLAGERETQYF. This chain links TRBV12-5 with TRBJ2-5; 10 bases line up with TRBD2. J lost 5 bases, V lost 0 bases, and 9 bases had no gene match. The CDR3 sequence is 17 residues long. Germline V gene data show CDR1 as LGHNT and CDR2 as FRNRAP.

This clonotype occurred a few times. V gene TRBV28 combines with J gene TRBJ2-7; 11 bases are a match to TRBD1. TRBJ2-5 matches the DNA end more closely, so the J call is doubtful. CDR3 size: 16 residues. The germline CDR1 and CDR2 sequences are MDHEN and SYDVKM. The CDR3 sequence: CASSLYRTGGLETQYF. DNA of the CDR3: TGTGCCAGCAGTTTATATCGGACAGGGGGCTTGGAGACCCAGTACTTC.

The chain joins TRBV27 to TRBJ2-7; 7 bases map to TRBD1. The CDR3 covers 14 residues. V lost 5 bases and J lost 4; bases outside the gene matches: 8. Per germline, CDR1 MNHEY and CDR2 SMNVEV (reference sequence). The CDR3 DNA follows: TGTGCCAGCAGTGTACACGGGACAGTTTACGAGCAGTACTTC. Protein sequence: CASSVHGTVYEQYF.

The V and J genes are TRBV5-1 and TRBJ2-6; TRBD2 agrees at 12 bases. The CDR3 covers 16 residues. The germline CDR1 and CDR2 sequences are SGHRS and YFSETQ. With 7 bases clipped from V and 4 bases from J, the junction kept 6 bases outside the gene matches. CDR3 in DNA: TGCGCCAGCTACCGGACTAGCGGGACCGGGGCCAACGTCCTGACTTTC. Protein: CASYRTSGTGANVLTF. Complete variable domain (other parts from reference TRBV5-1 and TRBJ2-6): KAGVTQTPRYLIKTRGQQVTLSCSPISGHRSVSWYQQTPGQGLQFLFEYFSETQRNKGNFPGRFSGRQFSNSRSEMNVSTLELGDSALYLCASYRTSGTGANVLTFGAGSRLTVL.

The chain has TRBV6-2 or TRBV6-3 and TRBJ2-3; 7 positions match TRBD2. This CDR3 has 15 residues. Germline-derived CDR1 and CDR2 are MNHEY and SVGEGT. After removal of 4 bases from V and 2 bases from J, the junction contained 6 bases not matched to a gene. In nucleotides, the CDR3 is TGTGCCAGCAGTTCTCCCAGCGGGGTCACAGATACGCAGTATTTT. Translating it yields CASSSPSGVTDTQYF.

This clonotype was seen a few times. The chain's CDR3 is CASRASLGELFF. The CDR3 DNA reads TGTGCCAGCAGGGCCTCGCTCGGGGAGCTGTTTTTT. The rearrangement joins TRBV6-5 to TRBJ2-2; D not resolved. The CDR3 is made up of 12 amino acids. CDR1 is MNHEY and CDR2 is SVGAGI in the germline V gene. The V end lost 6 bases, the J end lost 7 bases, and 9 bases lay between the germline ends.

Points on this clonotype: A much larger clone differs by one base, so this may be a read error. The V call is TRBV2, the J call TRBJ1-1; D unresolved. In germline, CDR1 is SNHLY, CDR2 FYNNEI. The CDR3 extends over 14 amino acids. The CDR3 is CASRGDAANTGAFF. The CDR3 nucleotides read TGTGCCAGCAGGGGCGACGCCGCGAACACTGGAGCTTTCTTT.

This clonotype has only one observation. V usage is TRBV5-1 and J usage is TRBJ2-5; TRBD1 matches 10 bases. CDR3 length: 15 residues. With 4 bases clipped from V and 6 bases from J, the junction kept 9 bases outside the gene matches. Per the germline V gene, CDR1 is SGHRS and CDR2 is YFSETQ. Here the CDR3 reads CASSPPGQGRQTQYF. CDR3 nucleotide sequence: TGCGCCAGCAGCCCACCGGGACAGGGGAGACAGACCCAGTACTTC.

This clonotype appeared a few times. In DNA, the CDR3 is TGCAGTGCTAGGACGGCGGGAGTGAGTAATGAGCAGTTCTTC. This sequence encodes CSARTAGVSNEQFF. The chain recombines TRBV20-1 with TRBJ2-1; 7 bases line up with TRBD2. The CDR3 has 14 amino acids. The J segment lost 7 bases and the V segment lost 3 bases, leaving 9 bases of the junction unmatched. The germline gives CDR1 DFQATT, CDR2 SNEGSKA (reference sequence).

V usage is TRBV20-1 and J usage is TRBJ2-1; 7 nucleotides agree with TRBD1. CDR3 length: 13 amino acids. V lost 6 bases, J lost 10 bases, and 12 bases stayed unmatched. Germline-derived CDR1 and CDR2 are DFQATT and SNEGSKA (reference sequence). The CDR3 sequence is CSATGEGAYEQFF. In nucleotides, the CDR3 is TGCAGTGCCACAGGGGAAGGGGCTTACGAGCAGTTCTTC.

The rearrangement joins TRBV20-1 to TRBJ1-2; no definite D call. Trimming removed 6 bases at V and 10 bases at J, with 21 bases between. The germline gives CDR1 DFQATT, CDR2 SNEGSKA (reference sequence). The CDR3 spans 13 residues. CDR3 in DNA: TGCAGTGCCAACCTAAGGACGGCTACTGACTACACCTTC. It encodes CSANLRTATDYTF.

This clonotype has more than one count but fewer than ten. The chain is built from TRBV4-2 and TRBJ2-1; D uncertain. The CDR3 extends over 11 amino acids. Trimming took 8 bases from V and 0 from J, leaving 2 bases between them. Germline V gene data show CDR1 as LGHNA and CDR2 as YNFKEQ. The chain's CDR3 is CASASYNEQFF. CDR3 nucleotides: TGTGCCAGCGCCTCCTACAATGAGCAGTTCTTC.

The chain recombines TRBV6-5 with TRBJ1-5, with TRBD1 identical over 10 bases. Looked up from germline, CDR1 is MNHEY and CDR2 is SVGAGI. V lost 4 bases, J lost 3 bases, and 9 bases stayed unmatched. This CDR3 has 17 residues. CDR3 in DNA: TGTGCCAGCAGTTTTGGACAGGGGGATTATAACAATCAGCCCCAGCATTTT. Protein: CASSFGQGDYNNQPQHF.

The V and J genes are TRBV14 and TRBJ2-2; D is undetermined. Germline-derived CDR1 and CDR2 are SGHDN and FVKESK. This CDR3 is built from 12 residues. The V end lost 1 base, the J end lost 9 bases, and 6 bases lay between the germline ends. The CDR3 sequence is CASSQGIWELFF. CDR3 DNA sequence: TGTGCCAGCAGCCAAGGGATTTGGGAGCTGTTTTTT.

The V call is TRBV7-3, the J call TRBJ1-4; D gene uncertain. V shed 1 base and J shed 3 bases, with 12 bases lying between them. The CDR3 totals 16 residues. From germline, CDR1 is SGHTA and CDR2 FQGTGA. CDR3 loop: CASSLKSGLANEKLFF. CDR3 in DNA: TGTGCCAGCAGCTTAAAGTCGGGATTGGCTAATGAAAAACTGTTTTTT.

This clonotype was seen more than once but under ten times. CDR3 loop: CASTGVGSYNEQFF. The CDR3 nucleotides are TGTGCCAGCACCGGGGTGGGGTCCTACAATGAGCAGTTCTTC. The chain carries TRBV2 and TRBJ2-1, with D maybe TRBD2 (5 bases). Germline V gene data show CDR1 as SNHLY and CDR2 as FYNNEI. V was shortened by 7 bases and J by 1 base, with 11 bases between the two germline ends. The CDR3 consists of 14 residues.

This rearrangement joins TRBV29-1 to TRBJ2-5; 10 nucleotides line up with TRBD2. The CDR3 consists of 13 residues. V was pared by 4 bases and J by 7 bases, with 6 bases of the junction left unmatched. Germline assignment: CDR1 SQVTM and CDR2 ANQGSEA. The CDR3 loop is CSVVPLAGGTQYF. The CDR3 DNA reads as TGCAGCGTTGTTCCCTTAGCGGGGGGGACCCAGTACTTC.